This is a list of T cell receptor beta chains from one sample in a study of blood T cell repertoires in COVID-19. The data were produced by immunoSEQ multiplex PCR, yet TCRdb's version contains in-frame clones alone and is incomplete. The sample includes 35,000 or so clones, over 75% of them seen just once. The specimen sequenced was peripheral blood. Source of these receptors: a man older than 75 with active or convalescent COVID-19. CDR3s include the opening cysteine and the closing phenylalanine or tryptophan. The D gene is left open where the match is weak. Clone size is given for some rows only: seen once, a few or many times, or a class if the clone is expanded.

j_call clone_size cdr3_length v_call d_call cdr3_nt cdr3_aa
TRBJ1-2 few 14 TRBV9 TRBD1 TGTGCCAGCAGCTATTCTTTGGACAGGGTCGACTACACCTTC CASSYSLDRVDYTF
TRBJ1-1 - 13 TRBV19 - TGTGCCAGTATGGGGCAGCCGAACACTGAAGCTTTCTTT CASMGQPNTEAFF
TRBJ2-2 - 17 TRBV5-1 TRBD2 TGCGCCAGCAGCTGGGCGGGAGACTCCCCGAACACCGGGGAGCTGTTTTTT CASSWAGDSPNTGELFF
TRBJ1-6 - 13 TRBV12-3/TRBV12-4 - TGTGCCAGCAGCTTGGACAGAAATTCACCCCTCCACTTT CASSLDRNSPLHF
TRBJ2-3 once 12 TRBV7-3 - TGTGCCAGCAGCTTATCAGGAGATACGCAGTATTTT CASSLSGDTQYF
TRBJ1-2 - 15 TRBV11-3 - TGTGCCAGCAGCGTAAACCTCTTCACTTTTGAAAGCTACACCTTC CASSVNLFTFESYTF
TRBJ2-2 - 16 TRBV9 TRBD2 TGTGCCAGCAGCGTAGGCTCTGGACTAGTCCCCGGGGAGCTGTTTTTT CASSVGSGLVPGELFF
TRBJ2-7 - 15 TRBV5-1 TRBD2 TGCGCCAGCAGCTCGATGACTAGCTCAACCTACGAGCAGTACTTC CASSSMTSSTYEQYF
TRBJ2-5 - 15 TRBV15 - TGTGCCACCAGCACACGGGGGAAGTACCAAGAGACCCAGTACTTC CATSTRGKYQETQYF
TRBJ2-1 - 15 TRBV5-1 - TGCGCCAGCAGCGCTAGCGAGGTGGGGAACAATGAGCAGTTCTTC CASSASEVGNNEQFF
TRBJ2-7 - 14 TRBV19 - TGTGCCAGTAGTAAAAGGACAGTACCCTACGAGCAGTACTTC CASSKRTVPYEQYF
TRBJ1-4 - 22 TRBV15 - TGTGCCACCAGCAGAGATCGGGAGCGAGGGGTTGTTCTGGCATCGGGCGGTGAAAAACTGTTTTTT CATSRDRERGVVLASGGEKLFF
TRBJ2-7 - 16 TRBV11-3 TRBD2 TGTGCCAGCAGCTTAGAGGGGTCGCTAGCGGGGTACGAGCAGTACTTC CASSLEGSLAGYEQYF
TRBJ1-5 - 14 TRBV2 TRBD1 TGTGCCAGCAGTGTGACAGGGGGTAGACAGCCCCAGCATTTT CASSVTGGRQPQHF
TRBJ1-3 - 16 TRBV6-2/TRBV6-3 - TGTGCCAGCAGTTACTCGGGTGTGAGGTCTGGAAACACCATATATTTT CASSYSGVRSGNTIYF
TRBJ1-3 - 16 TRBV19 - TGTGCCAGTAGTATAGGCGGATCTAGCTCTGGAAACACCATATATTTT CASSIGGSSSGNTIYF
TRBJ1-1 - 15 TRBV12-5 TRBD1 TGTGCTAGTGGTTCCGGACAGGGGCGGAACACTGAAGCTTTCTTT CASGSGQGRNTEAFF
TRBJ1-2 once 12 TRBV29-1 - TGCAGCGTTGAAGTGGAGGGTCCGGGCTACACCTTC CSVEVEGPGYTF
TRBJ2-6 once 17 TRBV7-3 - TGTGCCAGCAGCTTCGATCACAGGGCCTCTGGGGCCAACGTCCTGACTTTC CASSFDHRASGANVLTF
TRBJ1-2 - 17 TRBV7-9 - TGTGCCAGCAGCCTCACCTTCGACAGCCATCCAAACTATGGCTACACCTTC CASSLTFDSHPNYGYTF
TRBJ2-2 few 15 TRBV18 - TGTGCCAGCTCACCGGGACTCGAGAACACCGGGGAGCTGTTTTTT CASSPGLENTGELFF
TRBJ2-5 - 15 TRBV5-1 TRBD1 TGCGCCAGCAGCTTGGAATCCAGGGGGCCAAAGACCCAGTACTTC CASSLESRGPKTQYF
TRBJ2-5 once 16 TRBV14 - TGTGCCAGCAGCCCATCCATCAGGGGCCCCCAAGAGACCCAGTACTTC CASSPSIRGPQETQYF
TRBJ2-7 few 14 TRBV2 - TGTGCCAGCAGTGAAATCGCAGGGGGGTACGAGCAGTACTTC CASSEIAGGYEQYF
TRBJ2-7 - 13 TRBV5-1 TRBD1 TGCGCCAGCAGCTTGCAGCAGGGGGCCGAGCAGTACTTC CASSLQQGAEQYF
TRBJ1-1 - 15 TRBV29-1 - TGCAGCGTTGGCCCTCCTCCCGGGGGTAACACTGAAGCTTTCTTT CSVGPPPGGNTEAFF
TRBJ1-5 - 17 TRBV11-2 TRBD1 TGTGCCAGCAGCTACGGACAGGGGGCAAGAAGCAATCAGCCCCAGCATTTT CASSYGQGARSNQPQHF
TRBJ1-2 - 14 TRBV29-1 - TGCAGCGTAATCCTAGAGGGTGGAGGTTATGGCTACACCTTC CSVILEGGGYGYTF
TRBJ2-3 - 18 TRBV3-1/TRBV3-2 TRBD2 TGTGCCAGCAGCCAATATCGACCGGGGGGGGCCGGCACAGATACGCAGTATTTT CASSQYRPGGAGTDTQYF
TRBJ1-4 - 16 TRBV19 TRBD1 TGTGCCAGTAGTCCCGGTGGGGGACAGGGGGCCGAAAAACTGTTTTTT CASSPGGGQGAEKLFF
TRBJ2-1 - 16 TRBV20-1 TRBD2 TGCAGTGCTAGTGTCTCTGCTAGCGGGGGGGCCGCTGAGCAGTTCTTC CSASVSASGGAAEQFF
TRBJ1-5 - 15 TRBV3-1/TRBV3-2 TRBD1 TGTGCCAGCAGCCCCGGGACAGGGCGCAATCAGCCCCAGCATTTT CASSPGTGRNQPQHF
TRBJ1-5 - 16 TRBV5-6 - TGTGCCAGCAGCTTGGGGGGGCTAATGGGAAGTCAGCCCCAGCATTTT CASSLGGLMGSQPQHF
TRBJ2-7 - 12 TRBV2 - TGTGCCAGCAGTCCCGACAGATACGAGCAGTACTTC CASSPDRYEQYF
TRBJ2-2 - 18 TRBV14 - TGTGCCAGCAGCGCAATTTCTGAAGCGTTTGCGAACACCGGGGAGCTGTTTTTT CASSAISEAFANTGELFF
TRBJ2-1 - 16 TRBV7-8 TRBD2 TGTGCCAGCAGCTTAGAACTAGCGGGAGTTTACAATGAGCAGTTCTTC CASSLELAGVYNEQFF
TRBJ2-1 - 16 TRBV10-3 TRBD2 TGTGCCATCAGTGCTCTAGCGGGAGACTCCTACAATGAGCAGTTCTTC CAISALAGDSYNEQFF
TRBJ2-1 - 15 TRBV27 TRBD2 TGTGCCAGCAGTTATTCCAGCGGGAGGGCCAATGAGCAGTTCTTC CASSYSSGRANEQFF
TRBJ2-3 - 13 TRBV12-3/TRBV12-4 - TGTGCCAGCAGTTGGCGGGGCACAGATACGCAGTATTTT CASSWRGTDTQYF
TRBJ2-6 - 17 TRBV7-2 - TGTGCCAGCAGCTCAGCCGGACAGAGCTCTGGGGCCAACGTCCTGACTTTC CASSSAGQSSGANVLTF
TRBJ2-4 - 15 TRBV14 TRBD2 TGTGCCAGCAGCCAAGCCAGCGGGGGGAAAAACATTCAGTACTTC CASSQASGGKNIQYF
TRBJ2-5 - 13 TRBV3-1/TRBV3-2 - TGTGCCAGCAGCCGAAGTATCGCGGAGACCCAGTACTTC CASSRSIAETQYF
TRBJ2-5 - 15 TRBV3-1/TRBV3-2 - TGTGCCAGCAGCCCCATTGTCGGCGGCGGAGAGACCCAGTACTTC CASSPIVGGGETQYF
TRBJ2-7 few 12 TRBV29-1 TRBD1 TGCAGCGCCGGGACAGGGGGCGCCGAGCAGTACTTC CSAGTGGAEQYF
TRBJ1-1 - 14 TRBV2 - TGTGCCAGCAGTGAGGTCAGGGTGAACACTGAAGCTTTCTTT CASSEVRVNTEAFF
TRBJ1-4 few 16 TRBV12-5 TRBD1 TGTGCTAGTGGTTTGGTCGGGACAGGGAGTAATGAAAAACTGTTTTTT CASGLVGTGSNEKLFF
TRBJ2-2 - 17 TRBV4-3 TRBD1 TGCGCCAGCAGCCAAGATTACGGGACAGCCAACACCGGGGAGCTGTTTTTT CASSQDYGTANTGELFF
TRBJ2-3 once 16 TRBV7-3 - TGTGCCAGCAGCTTAACAGGTCTAGTCCCCACAGATACGCAGTATTTT CASSLTGLVPTDTQYF
TRBJ1-6 - 15 TRBV7-2 TRBD1 TGTGCCAGCAGCTCGAGGACAGGGAGGAATTCACCCCTCCACTTT CASSSRTGRNSPLHF
TRBJ1-1 - 13 TRBV9 - TGTGCCAGCAGTCAAGGGGCCCAAACTGAAGCTTTCTTT CASSQGAQTEAFF
TRBJ2-1 - 15 TRBV29-1 TRBD2 TGCAGCGTTCGGGCGGGGGGGAGCTCCTACAATGAGCAGTTCTTC CSVRAGGSSYNEQFF
TRBJ1-1 - 12 TRBV14 - TGTGCCAGCAGCCATTACAGGAGTGAAGCTTTCTTT CASSHYRSEAFF
TRBJ2-2 - 13 TRBV30 - TGTGCCTGGAGTCGAGGGGGCACCGGGGAGCTGTTTTTT CAWSRGGTGELFF
TRBJ1-4 - 15 TRBV5-8 - TGTGCCAGCAGCAGCCGACAGCTTTATAATGAAAAACTGTTTTTT CASSSRQLYNEKLFF
TRBJ2-7 - 15 TRBV11-2 - TGTGCCAGCAGCCGTCGGGACAAAGGGAACTACGAGCAGTACTTC CASSRRDKGNYEQYF
TRBJ2-4 - 18 TRBV10-3 - TGTGCCATCAGTGGGGGGGATAACGACAGCCAAAACAAAAACATTCAGTACTTC CAISGGDNDSQNKNIQYF
TRBJ2-5 - 13 TRBV7-2 - TGTGCCAGCAGCTTAGCGGGGGCTGAGACCCAGTACTTC CASSLAGAETQYF
TRBJ1-1 - 12 TRBV27 TRBD1 TGTGCCAGCAGTCGACAGGGAGCTGAAGCTTTCTTT CASSRQGAEAFF